There are a few counts of the clone carrying this TCR beta chain. Its antigen is unknown. RNA transcripts were the template for amplifying TCR beta CDR3 regions. First-round RT-PCR with HTBI primers amplified the TCR CDR3 region. TCRdb re-called the multiplex PCR reads through MiXCR, storing one row per CDR3 protein. The repertoire holds roughly 350,000 distinct CDR3 sequences, with around 15% as singletons. This record comes from a study of T cells in Graves' hyperthyroidism and ophthalmopathy. Germline CDR1 reads LNHDA; CDR2 reads SQIVND (reference sequence). CDR3 length equals 14 residues. Trimming shortened V by 5 bases and J by 6 bases, and 16 bases separated the two germline ends. For the diagnoses, clinical symptoms, serum thyroxine and TRAb, thyroid ultrasound and orbital computed tomography were used. Study outcomes and limitations: By a 13 V-J model, ophthalmopathy was set apart from stable hyperthyroidism.

What was sequenced was blood. This chain uses TRBV19 with TRBJ1-1; no reliable D call. The TCR sequence derives from a middle-aged woman with Graves' ophthalmopathy. CDR3 protein: CASSVVGGEAEAFF. DNA of the CDR3: TGTGCCAGTAGTGTAGTGGGAGGAGAGGCTGAAGCTTTCTTT.